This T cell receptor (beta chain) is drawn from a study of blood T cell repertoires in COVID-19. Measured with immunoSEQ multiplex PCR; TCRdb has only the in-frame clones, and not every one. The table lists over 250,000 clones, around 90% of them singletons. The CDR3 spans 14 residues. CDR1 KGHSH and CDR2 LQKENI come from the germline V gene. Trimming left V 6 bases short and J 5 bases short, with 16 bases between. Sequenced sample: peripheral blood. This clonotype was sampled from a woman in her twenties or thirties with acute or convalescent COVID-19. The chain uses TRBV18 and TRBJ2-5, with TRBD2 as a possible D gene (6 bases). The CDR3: CASSLTGSGETQYF. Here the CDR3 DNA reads TGTGCCAGCTCCTTGACCGGGAGTGGTGAGACCCAGTACTTC. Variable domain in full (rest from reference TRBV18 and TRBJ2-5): NAGVMQNPRHLVRRRGQEARLRCSPMKGHSHVYWYRQLPEEGLKFMVYLQKENIIDESGMPKERFSAEFPKEGPSILRIQQVVRGDSAAYFCASSLTGSGETQYFGPGTRLLVL.